The source of this T cell receptor beta chain is a study of control samples from healthy donors and cancer patients. V lost 1 base to trimming and J lost 4 bases; unmatched junction nucleotides: 5. There are 15 residues in the CDR3. Germline CDR1 is SGHTA and CDR2 is FQGNSA. Repertoires were generated with immunoSEQ multiplex PCR, while TCRdb's copy carries only in-frame clones and drops some. Here the sample spans about 75,000 clones, 94% being singletons. The specimen sequenced was blood. The TCR originated in a woman aged 40 to 50 in good health. V and J are TRBV7-2 and TRBJ1-2, with 8 bases that match TRBD1. The CDR3 bases are TGTGCCAGCAGCTTAGAATGGACAGGGAGCTATGGCTACACCTTC. Translating gives CASSLEWTGSYGYTF.